Listed below are T cell receptor beta chains from one sample, sequenced in a study of OX40 agonist ivuxolimab in advanced cancers. Here immunoSEQ multiplex PCR was the method, and the copy in TCRdb shows in-frame clones only, minus some. The sample has 75,000 to 90,000 clones; about 86% are singletons. Source: CD4+ or CD8+ T cells sorted from blood, taken in a trial of the OX40 agonist ivuxolimab. The receptors were sampled from an adult with an advanced solid tumor such as melanoma, head and neck, liver or kidney cancer. Each CDR3 is given with its conserved first and last residue. A D gene is named only where the DNA matches it firmly. The size of a clone is reported for some rows only, either as once, few or many, or as a class for expanded clones.

TGTGCCAGCAGCCTGGGCTCGGGGGCCGGCTTTCTCACCGGGGAGCTGTTTTTT | CASSLGSGAGFLTGELFF | - | TRBJ2-2 | - | TRBV5-4
TGTGCCAGCAGCTTACAGGGATCCAAAAACATTCAGTACTTC | CASSLQGSKNIQYF | - | TRBJ2-4 | - | TRBV5-4
TGTGCCAGCAGTTACATCGGGAACACTGAAGCTTTCTTT | CASSYIGNTEAFF | - | TRBJ1-1 | - | TRBV6-5
TGTGCCAGCAGCTTAGAGCTGGGAGAGACCCAGTACTTC | CASSLELGETQYF | - | TRBJ2-5 | - | TRBV7-9
TGTGCCAGCAGCTTAGCGACGGGTAGCGGCTACAATGAGCAGTTCTTC | CASSLATGSGYNEQFF | - | TRBJ2-1 | - | TRBV7-2
TGCGCCAGCAGTCAAGTCAGGGGGAGGCCGAACACTGAAGCTTTCTTT | CASSQVRGRPNTEAFF | TRBD1 | TRBJ1-1 | - | TRBV23-1
TGTGCCAGCAGTAGGCAGGGGGTGAACACTGAAGCTTTCTTT | CASSRQGVNTEAFF | TRBD1 | TRBJ1-1 | - | TRBV7-9
TGCGCCAGCAGCCCCTGGACTAGCGGGGGCACAGATACGCAGTATTTT | CASSPWTSGGTDTQYF | TRBD2 | TRBJ2-3 | - | TRBV5-1
TGTGCCAGCAGCTTAACAGGGGGGGTCGAGACCCAGTACTTC | CASSLTGGVETQYF | - | TRBJ2-5 | - | TRBV7-3
TGCGCCAGCAGCTTTGCACAGAACACCGGGGAGCTGTTTTTT | CASSFAQNTGELFF | - | TRBJ2-2 | - | TRBV5-1
TGCGCCAGCAGCGTTGAGGCTCCGAATTCACCCCTCCACTTT | CASSVEAPNSPLHF | - | TRBJ1-6 | few | TRBV4-1
TGTGCCAGCAGCCTCCGGGACAGGGGGCGTGGGGCCAACGTCCTGACTTTC | CASSLRDRGRGANVLTF | TRBD1 | TRBJ2-6 | - | TRBV7-2
TGCGCCAGCAGCTTTAGCGGGAGCGGCGCAGATACGCAGTATTTT | CASSFSGSGADTQYF | TRBD2 | TRBJ2-3 | - | TRBV5-1
TGCGCCAGCAGCGGGGGACGGACGAACACCGGGGAGCTGTTTTTT | CASSGGRTNTGELFF | - | TRBJ2-2 | - | TRBV5-1
TGTGCCTGGGACGGGTCGAACACTGAAGCTTTCTTT | CAWDGSNTEAFF | - | TRBJ1-1 | - | TRBV30
TGTGCCACCAGCAGACTAGGGCTTGGCGGTGGGGCCAACGTCCTGACTTTC | CATSRLGLGGGANVLTF | - | TRBJ2-6 | - | TRBV15
TGTGCCAGCAGCTTGGGGGACCAGCAGTACTTC | CASSLGDQQYF | - | TRBJ2-7 | - | TRBV7-2